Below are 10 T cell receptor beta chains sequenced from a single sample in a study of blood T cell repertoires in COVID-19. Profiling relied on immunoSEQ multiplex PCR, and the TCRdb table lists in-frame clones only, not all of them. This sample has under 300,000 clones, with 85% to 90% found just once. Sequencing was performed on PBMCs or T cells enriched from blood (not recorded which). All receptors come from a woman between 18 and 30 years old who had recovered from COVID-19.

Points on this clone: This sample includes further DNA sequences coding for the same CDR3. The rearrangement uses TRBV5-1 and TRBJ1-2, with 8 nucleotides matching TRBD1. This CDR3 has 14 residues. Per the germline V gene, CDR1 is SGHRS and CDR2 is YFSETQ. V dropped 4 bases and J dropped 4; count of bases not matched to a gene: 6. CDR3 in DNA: TGCGCCAGCAGCGCGGGACAGGACTTCTATGGCTACACCTTC. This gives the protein CASSAGQDFYGYTF.

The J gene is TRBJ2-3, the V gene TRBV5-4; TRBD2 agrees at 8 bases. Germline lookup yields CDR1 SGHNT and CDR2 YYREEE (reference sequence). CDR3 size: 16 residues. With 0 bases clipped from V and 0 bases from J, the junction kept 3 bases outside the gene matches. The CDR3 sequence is CASSLDGGASTDTQYF. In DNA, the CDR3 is TGTGCCAGCAGCTTGGACGGGGGGGCTAGCACAGATACGCAGTATTTT.

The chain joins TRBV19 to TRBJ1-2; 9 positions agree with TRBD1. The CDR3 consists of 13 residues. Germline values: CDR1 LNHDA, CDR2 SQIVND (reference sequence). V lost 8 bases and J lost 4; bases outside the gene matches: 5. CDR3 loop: CASWGQGPYGYTF. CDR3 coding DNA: TGTGCCAGTTGGGGACAGGGACCCTATGGCTACACCTTC.

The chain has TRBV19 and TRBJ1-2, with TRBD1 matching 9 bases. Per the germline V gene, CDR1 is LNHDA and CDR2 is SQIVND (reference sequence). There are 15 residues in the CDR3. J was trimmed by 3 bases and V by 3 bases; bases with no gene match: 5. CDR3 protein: CASSIPGQGDYGYTF. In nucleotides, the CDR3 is TGTGCCAGTAGTATCCCGGGACAGGGTGACTATGGCTACACCTTC.

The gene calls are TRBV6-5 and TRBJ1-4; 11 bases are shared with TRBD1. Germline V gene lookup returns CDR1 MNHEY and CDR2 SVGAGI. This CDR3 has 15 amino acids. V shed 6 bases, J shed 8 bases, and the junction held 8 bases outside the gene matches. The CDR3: CASSPWTGGWEKLFF. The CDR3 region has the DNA TGTGCCAGCAGCCCCTGGACAGGGGGCTGGGAAAAACTGTTTTTT.

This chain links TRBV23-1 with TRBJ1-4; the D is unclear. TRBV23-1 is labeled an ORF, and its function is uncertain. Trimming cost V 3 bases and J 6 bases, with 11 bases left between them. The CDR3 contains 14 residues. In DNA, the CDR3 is TGCGCCAGCAGTCACGTGGAGTATCATGAAAAACTGTTTTTT. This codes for CASSHVEYHEKLFF.

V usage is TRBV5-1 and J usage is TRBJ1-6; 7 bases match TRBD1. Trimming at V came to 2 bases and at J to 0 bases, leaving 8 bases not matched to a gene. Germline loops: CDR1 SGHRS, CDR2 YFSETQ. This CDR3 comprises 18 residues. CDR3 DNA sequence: TGCGCCAGCAGCTTCGGACAGGAGCGAAGCTCCTATAATTCACCCCTCCACTTT. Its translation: CASSFGQERSSYNSPLHF.

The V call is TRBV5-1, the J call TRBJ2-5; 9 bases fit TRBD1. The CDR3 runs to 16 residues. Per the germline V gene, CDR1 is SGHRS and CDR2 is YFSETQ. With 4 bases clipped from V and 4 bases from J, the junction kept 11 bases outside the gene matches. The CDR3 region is CASSQYQQGALETQYF. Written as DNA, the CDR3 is TGCGCCAGCAGCCAGTACCAACAGGGGGCATTAGAGACCCAGTACTTC.

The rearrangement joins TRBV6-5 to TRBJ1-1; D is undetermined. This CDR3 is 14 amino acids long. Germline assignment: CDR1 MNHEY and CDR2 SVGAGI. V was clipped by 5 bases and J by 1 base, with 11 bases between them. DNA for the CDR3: TGTGCCAGCAGTACTCACGTAACGAACACTGAAGCTTTCTTT. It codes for CASSTHVTNTEAFF.

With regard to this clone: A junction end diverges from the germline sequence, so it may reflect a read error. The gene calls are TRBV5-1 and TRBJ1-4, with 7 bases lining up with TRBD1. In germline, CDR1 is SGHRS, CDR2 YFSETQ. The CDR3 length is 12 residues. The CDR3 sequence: CASSTTGETLFF. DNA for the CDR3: TGCGCCAGCAGCACTACAGGGGAAACACTGTTTTTT.